The 21 T cell receptor beta chains reported below all come from one sample, sequenced in a study of breast tumors, draining lymph nodes, adjacent tissues. Axillary draining lymph nodes of breast cancer patients supplied the node samples. TCRdb used MiXCR to reprocess the multiplex PCR reads, holding one entry per CDR3 protein. The sample includes some 83,000 distinct CDR3 sequences, about 21% of them seen just once. The sequenced sample was axillary lymph node tissue. The receptors were sampled from a female donor with breast cancer. Some clones in this sample may be carry-over from other donors' samples.

A remark on this clonotype: The junction differs from germline at one of its ends, possibly a read error. The rearrangement joins TRBV7-2 to TRBJ2-7; D is possibly TRBD1 (5 bases). The V gene's germline CDR1 is SGHTA and CDR2 FQGNSA. This CDR3 region has 14 residues. CDR3 bases: TGTGCCAGCAGCTTGGGGCCCACTTCCTACGAGCGGTACTTC. Its translation is CASSLGPTSYERYF.

This clonotype was counted ten times or more. The chain has TRBV12-3 or TRBV12-4 and TRBJ1-2; D is unclear. The CDR3 has 15 residues. V gave up 6 bases and J gave up 6 bases, with 20 bases separating them. The CDR3 nucleotides read TGTGCCAGCAGCCCCTCACCCAGGTTTTGGGATGGCTACACCTTC. It codes for CASSPSPRFWDGYTF.

This clonotype came up many times. The chain joins TRBV5-6 to TRBJ2-3, with 11 bases lining up with TRBD2. Germline CDR1 reads SGHDT; CDR2 reads YYEEEE. V was clipped by 1 base and J by 2 bases; unmatched bases: 3. The CDR3 is 16 residues long. The CDR3: CASSLRTSGYTDTQYF. CDR3 nucleotides: TGTGCCAGCAGCTTGCGGACTAGCGGGTACACAGATACGCAGTATTTT.

This clonotype was counted at least ten times. This rearrangement joins TRBV7-9 to TRBJ1-2; D is unclear. Per germline, CDR1 SEHNR and CDR2 FQNEAQ (reference sequence). Trimming shortened V by 5 bases and J by 2 bases, and 9 bases separated the two germline ends. The length of the CDR3 is 13 residues. The CDR3 loop reads CASSIDNNYGYTF. CDR3 nucleotide sequence: TGTGCCAGCAGCATCGACAACAACTATGGCTACACCTTC.

In its sample, this clonotype was seen many times. This sequence joins TRBV20-1 and TRBJ2-5; 10 nucleotides agree with TRBD2. The junction had 7 bases not matched to a gene; V was cut back by 7 bases and J by 5 bases. The length of the CDR3 is 13 residues. Germline CDR1 and CDR2: DFQATT and SNEGSKA (reference sequence). This CDR3 is CSVNLAGVETQYF. The DNA of the CDR3 is TGCAGTGTAAACCTAGCGGGAGTGGAGACCCAGTACTTC.

At least ten counts were recorded for this clonotype. The rearrangement uses TRBV7-2 and TRBJ1-3, with unresolved D. The CDR3 loop spans 14 amino acids. Trimming pared 6 bases from V and 0 bases from J, leaving 9 bases between. Germline CDR1 SGHTA, CDR2 FQGNSA. The CDR3 is CASSPFLSGNTIYF. CDR3 bases: TGTGCCAGCAGTCCTTTCCTCTCTGGAAACACCATATATTTT.

This clonotype has a count of ten or more. The genes are TRBV11-1 and TRBJ1-3; D remains ambiguous. CDR1 and CDR2 (germline): SGHAT, FQDESV (reference sequence). V lost 5 bases, J lost 4 bases, and 9 bases lay in between. The CDR3 runs 13 residues. The CDR3 sequence: CASSPEGGNTIYF. The CDR3 nucleotides are TGTGCCAGCAGCCCGGAAGGGGGAAACACCATATATTTT.

This clonotype was picked up many times. The V gene is TRBV20-1, the J gene TRBJ2-3; 8 positions agree with TRBD2. This CDR3 comprises 15 residues. Germline assignment: CDR1 DFQATT and CDR2 SNEGSKA (reference sequence). V trimming: 5 bases; J trimming: 8 bases; junction bases outside the gene matches: 15. CDR3 protein: CSALFTSGGGGTQYF. CDR3 nucleotides: TGCAGTGCTCTCTTTACTAGCGGAGGAGGAGGTACGCAGTATTTT.

This clonotype has at least ten counts. The chain has TRBV20-1 and TRBJ2-1, with TRBD2 matching 8 bases. Per the germline V gene, CDR1 is DFQATT and CDR2 is SNEGSKA (reference sequence). The length of the CDR3 is 12 residues. Losses at the gene ends were 6 bases for V and 5 bases for J; bases not matched to a gene: 3. The CDR3 DNA sequence: TGCAGTGCCGAGCGGGGGAACAATGAGCAGTTCTTC. It yields the protein CSAERGNNEQFF.

The J gene is TRBJ2-7, the V gene TRBV20-1; 13 nucleotides line up with TRBD2. This CDR3 has 15 residues. The germline V gene has CDR1 DFQATT and CDR2 SNEGSKA (reference sequence). Trimming at V came to 1 base and at J to 7 bases, leaving 7 bases not matched to a gene. As DNA, the CDR3 is TGCAGTGCTAGAGGAGGGACTAGCGGGACTGAAGAGCAGTACTTC. This codes for CSARGGTSGTEEQYF.

Notes on this clonotype: A read error may be the cause here, since a much bigger clone is one base away. The chain carries TRBV20-1 and TRBJ2-5; the match to TRBD2 covers 11 bases. CDR3 length: 15 amino acids. Germline lookup yields CDR1 DFQATT and CDR2 SNEGSKA (reference sequence). The CDR3 reads CNAELAGAPQETQYF. The CDR3 coding sequence is TGCAATGCTGAACTAGCGGGAGCCCCCCAAGAGACCCAGTACTTC.

This clonotype was recorded at least ten times. This chain uses TRBV6-1 with TRBJ2-7, with TRBD1 matching over 9 bases. This CDR3 has 14 amino acids. J gave up 7 bases and V 3 bases, and 7 bases lay outside the gene matches. Germline assignment: CDR1 MNHNS and CDR2 SASEGT. The CDR3 region is CASSENRGLEEQYF. CDR3 nucleotide sequence: TGTGCCAGCAGTGAGAACAGGGGGCTAGAAGAGCAGTACTTC.

Of note for this clonotype: This may stem from a read error, because a much larger clone lies one nucleotide away. The rearrangement joins TRBV10-3 to TRBJ2-2; the D gene could be TRBD1 or TRBD2 (6 bases each). The CDR3 has 14 residues. Looked up from germline, CDR1 is ENHRY and CDR2 is SYGVKD. The CDR3 DNA is TGTGCCAGCAGTTACTACAGGGAGGCCGGGGAGCTGCTTTTT. Translating gives CASSYYREAGELLF.

The table lists this clonotype with many counts. The gene calls are TRBV20-1 and TRBJ1-6, with no clear D. The CDR3 has 17 amino acids. Germline V gives CDR1 DFQATT, CDR2 SNEGSKA (reference sequence). Trimming shortened V by 0 bases and J by 0 bases, and 12 bases separated the two germline ends. The DNA of the CDR3 is TGCAGTGCTAGAGATCGGGAACGCAGCTCCTATAATTCACCCCTCCACTTT. Its translation is CSARDRERSSYNSPLHF.

This clonotype was seen more than once but under ten times. V gene TRBV9 combines with J gene TRBJ2-7; TRBD2 agrees at 12 bases. The CDR3 runs to 24 residues. The V gene end was trimmed by 0 bases and the J gene end by 4 bases; junction bases not matched to a gene: 29. Germline-derived CDR1 and CDR2 are SGDLS and YYNGEE. The CDR3 is CASSVAPGPRLAGDPRTRPYEQYF. The CDR3 DNA follows: TGTGCCAGCAGCGTAGCCCCGGGGCCGAGACTAGCGGGAGACCCCCGAACCCGACCGTACGAGCAGTACTTC.

This clonotype was picked up many times. The chain combines TRBV6-2 or TRBV6-3 with TRBJ2-3; D is possibly TRBD2 (5 bases). Per germline, CDR1 MNHEY and CDR2 SVGEGT. The CDR3 is made up of 15 amino acids. V lost 10 bases and J 1 base, leaving 18 bases between the germline ends. CDR3 nucleotides: TGTGCCACCTCAGTAAAGCGGCTTCGCACAGATACGCAGTATTTT. This gives the protein CATSVKRLRTDTQYF.

This clonotype was seen only once. This chain uses TRBV20-1 with TRBJ1-1, with TRBD1 as a possible D gene (6 bases). Per germline, CDR1 DFQATT and CDR2 SNEGSKA (reference sequence). Trimming pared 8 bases from V and 1 base from J, leaving 14 bases between. The CDR3 has 13 amino acids. CDR3 nucleotide sequence: TGCAGTCTTACCAGGGGACAGAACACTGAAGCTTTCTTT. This gives the protein CSLTRGQNTEAFF.

Ten or more counts support this clonotype. CDR3 nucleotides: TGTGCCAGCAGCGGTCAGGGACCTGATACGCAGTATTTT. Its protein is CASSGQGPDTQYF. The chain employs TRBV7-2 and TRBJ2-3; D possibly uses TRBD1 or TRBD2 (5 bases each). The V and J ends lost 5 bases and 6 bases respectively, with 12 bases between them. Germline V CDR1 and CDR2: SGHTA, FQGNSA. The CDR3 is made up of 13 amino acids. The full variable domain, in which reference TRBV7-2 and TRBJ2-3 provide the parts outside the CDR3, is GAGVSQSPSNKVTEKGKDVELRCDPISGHTALYWYRQSLGQGLEFLIYFQGNSAPDKSGLPSDRFSAERTGGSVSTLTIQRTQQEDSAVYLCASSGQGPDTQYFGPGTRLTVL.

This clonotype was detected many times. DNA of the CDR3: TGTGCCAGCAGCCAAGCGTCCGGTTCCTACGAGCAGTACTTC. This codes for CASSQASGSYEQYF. The chain carries TRBV14 and TRBJ2-7; unclear D gene. This CDR3 is 14 amino acids long. Germline V gives CDR1 SGHDN, CDR2 FVKESK. V was pared by 1 base and J by 1 base, with 8 bases between.

Many counts were recorded for this clonotype. V is TRBV10-1 and J is TRBJ2-7; the D gene is possibly TRBD1 (5 bases). In germline, CDR1 is WNHNN, CDR2 SYGVQD (reference sequence). Trimming removed 4 bases from V and 2 bases from J, with 15 bases in between. CDR3 size: 15 residues. This chain's CDR3 is CASSVGQGFPYEQYF. The CDR3 coding sequence is TGCGCCAGCAGTGTCGGCCAGGGCTTTCCCTACGAGCAGTACTTC.

The table lists this clonotype with a count of one. The junction departs from the called germline gene at one end, perhaps through a read error. The CDR3 here is CAGSQEEGLGSPLHF. DNA for the CDR3: TGCGCCGGCAGCCAAGAGGAGGGCCTTGGCTCACCCCTCCACTTT. V is TRBV4-1 and J is TRBJ1-6; D gene ambiguous. Germline-derived CDR1 and CDR2 are MGHRA and YSYEKL. This CDR3 contains 15 residues.